These 9 T cell receptor beta chains were all obtained from the same sample, sequenced in a study of T-cell memory formation after mild COVID-19. TCRdb itself ran the 5' RACE reads through MiXCR, one entry per CDR3 protein. Altogether 250,000 to 350,000 distinct CDR3 sequences are present, roughly a fifth being singletons, with the ten largest covering roughly 21%. The specimen sequenced was PBMCs or a T cell subset sorted from them (not recorded which). Receptors originate from a man in his late teens or twenties who had mild COVID-19 (a few samples of this study predate the infection). Cell type and time point are not known.

This clonotype was recorded at least ten times. V is TRBV2 and J is TRBJ2-1; 11 bases line up with TRBD2. The CDR3 sequence is 15 residues long. Germline CDR1 and CDR2: SNHLY and FYNNEI. The V gene end was trimmed by 7 bases and the J gene end by 10 bases; junction bases not matched to a gene: 12. In DNA form, the CDR3 reads TGTGCCAGCACATCTACGACTAGCGGGGCGGGCGAGCAGTTCTTC. Protein: CASTSTTSGAGEQFF.

This clonotype was counted between two and nine times. V is TRBV7-2 and J is TRBJ1-1; D remains ambiguous. The V gene lost 5 bases and the J gene lost 2 bases, with 12 bases spanning the gap. CDR3 size: 14 residues. CDR1 and CDR2 from the germline V gene are SGHTA and FQGNSA. CDR3 in DNA: TGTGCCAGCAGCGCAGTCCAGAGTAACACTGAAGCTTTCTTT. Translation gives CASSAVQSNTEAFF.

This clonotype occurred a few times. V gene TRBV15 combines with J gene TRBJ2-3; D gene ambiguous. The CDR3 is made up of 14 amino acids. Germline lookup yields CDR1 LNHNV and CDR2 YYDKDF (reference sequence). V was trimmed by 1 base and J by 6 bases, leaving 11 bases between them. In DNA, the CDR3 is TGTGCCACCAGCAGAGGGAACGGGCTGGATACGCAGTATTTT. Translating gives CATSRGNGLDTQYF.

The chain is built from TRBV6-6 and TRBJ2-1; TRBD2 matches at 8 bases. V lost 8 bases to trimming and J lost 6 bases; unmatched junction nucleotides: 12. The CDR3 spans 15 residues. Germline CDR1 and CDR2: MNHNY and SVGAGI (reference sequence). CDR3 sequence: CASFQGLVPSNEQFF. The DNA of the CDR3 is TGTGCCAGCTTTCAGGGACTAGTTCCCTCCAATGAGCAGTTCTTC.

This clonotype has a handful of counts. The V call is TRBV9, the J call TRBJ2-3; D might be TRBD1 (6 bases). Germline CDR1 is SGDLS and CDR2 is YYNGEE. V was cut by 0 bases and J by 6 bases, with 17 bases left in between. This CDR3 has 16 amino acids. Here the CDR3 reads CASSVGAGQGPDTQYF. DNA for the CDR3: TGTGCCAGCAGCGTAGGTGCCGGGCAGGGGCCTGATACGCAGTATTTT. Full variable domain (outside the CDR3, taken from reference TRBV9 and TRBJ2-3): DSGVTQTPKHLITATGQRVTLRCSPRSGDLSVYWYQQSLDQGLQFLIQYYNGEERAKGNILERFSAQQFPDLHSELNLSSLELGDSALYFCASSVGAGQGPDTQYFGPGTRLTVL.

J is TRBJ2-2 and V is TRBV9; the match to TRBD1 covers 12 bases. CDR3 length: 16 amino acids. Trimming took 5 bases from V and 3 from J; bases not matched to a gene: 5. Germline lookup yields CDR1 SGDLS and CDR2 YYNGEE. Written as DNA, the CDR3 is TGTGCCAGCAGACCCGGGACAGGGGGCGACACCGGGGAGCTGTTTTTT. Its translation: CASRPGTGGDTGELFF. The full variable domain, with the rest looked up from reference TRBV9 and TRBJ2-2, is DSGVTQTPKHLITATGQRVTLRCSPRSGDLSVYWYQQSLDQGLQFLIQYYNGEERAKGNILERFSAQQFPDLHSELNLSSLELGDSALYFCASRPGTGGDTGELFFGEGSRLTVL.

This sequence joins TRBV7-9 and TRBJ1-5; the D is unclear. V was trimmed by 1 base and J by 5 bases, leaving 6 bases between them. The CDR3 is made up of 13 amino acids. CDR1 is SEHNR, CDR2 FQNEAQ, per germline (reference sequence). CDR3 sequence reads: CASSLVEDQPQHF. CDR3 nucleotides: TGTGCCAGCAGCTTAGTTGAGGATCAGCCCCAGCATTTT.

The chain couples TRBV13 to TRBJ1-5, with no clear D. Looked up from germline, CDR1 is PRHDT and CDR2 is FYEKMQ (reference sequence). The CDR3 covers 17 residues. V lost 0 bases and J lost 0, with 12 bases in between. The CDR3, as DNA: TGTGCCAGCAGCTTAGGCCCAACCCCATATAGCAATCAGCCCCAGCATTTT. Translated: CASSLGPTPYSNQPQHF.

This clonotype has more than one count but fewer than ten. The chain carries TRBV6-2 or TRBV6-3 and TRBJ2-7, with unresolved D. Between the trimmed V and J ends, which lost 5 bases and 2 bases, there was a span of 13 bases. CDR1 MNHEY and CDR2 SVGEGT come from the germline V gene. The CDR3 runs 14 residues. The CDR3 protein is CASSPLNPTYEQYF. The CDR3 region has the DNA TGTGCCAGCAGTCCACTAAATCCTACCTACGAGCAGTACTTC.